The 27 T cell receptor beta chains below come from one sample, sequenced in a study of siplizumab effects on memory and regulatory T cells. Only in-frame clones appear in the TCRdb table, and some are missing; sequencing was by immunoSEQ multiplex PCR. This sample has about 55,000 clones; 95% to 98% occur once, and the top ten carry over 0.6%. Sequenced: naive CD4+ T cells sorted from blood. The source of these receptors is a human donor in good health.

The rearrangement links TRBV5-8 to TRBJ2-5, with 12 positions matching TRBD2. The CDR3 loop spans 15 amino acids. CDR1 is SGHTS and CDR2 is YDEGEE in the germline V gene. V lost 0 bases and J lost 4; bases outside the gene matches: 1. The CDR3 nucleotides are TGTGCCAGCAGCTTGGGACTAGCGGGAGCAGAGACCCAGTACTTC. Translation gives CASSLGLAGAETQYF.

This clone was found once. The CDR3 loop is CASSLGGLAEKLFF. The CDR3 DNA sequence: TGTGCCAGCAGCTTAGGGGGATTAGCGGAAAAACTGTTTTTT. This chain uses TRBV11-2 with TRBJ1-4; D not certain. V lost 1 base to trimming and J lost 8 bases, with 11 bases between them. The CDR3 runs to 14 residues. The V gene's germline CDR1 is SGHAT and CDR2 FQNNGV.

V gene TRBV27 combines with J gene TRBJ2-5, with D perhaps matching TRBD1 (5 bases). V was trimmed by 5 bases and J by 6 bases, leaving 19 bases between them. The CDR3 is 15 amino acids. Germline loops: CDR1 MNHEY, CDR2 SMNVEV (reference sequence). CDR3 bases: TGTGCCAGCAGTCTAAACCAAGCAGGGTGGAAGACCCAGTACTTC. It yields the protein CASSLNQAGWKTQYF.

The rearrangement links TRBV11-3 to TRBJ2-1; 13 bases fit TRBD2. Germline V gives CDR1 SGHNT, CDR2 YENEEA. This CDR3 region has 16 residues. Trimming removed 2 bases from V and 6 bases from J; junction bases left unmatched: 4. This CDR3 is CASSLRTSGSSNEQFF. The CDR3 bases are TGTGCCAGCAGCTTACGGACTAGCGGGAGTAGCAATGAGCAGTTCTTC.

V gene TRBV30 combines with J gene TRBJ1-5; 11 positions agree with TRBD1. V gave up 2 bases and J gave up 9 bases; unmatched junction bases: 3. The CDR3 is 13 residues long. Germline CDR1 and CDR2: GTSNPN and SVGIG (reference sequence). CDR3 sequence reads: CAWSPGQGVPQHF. The DNA for the CDR3 is TGTGCCTGGAGTCCGGGACAGGGGGTGCCCCAGCATTTT.

This rearrangement joins TRBV19 to TRBJ2-5, with 12 bases identical to TRBD1. The J segment lost 5 bases and the V segment lost 3 bases, leaving 7 bases of the junction unmatched. This CDR3 contains 16 residues. Germline CDR1 and CDR2: LNHDA and SQIVND (reference sequence). The CDR3 nucleotides are TGTGCCAGTAGTATTCCGGGACAGGGGGCGGGGGAGACCCAGTACTTC. Protein: CASSIPGQGAGETQYF.

J is TRBJ2-7 and V is TRBV7-9; tentative D call: TRBD2 (5 bases). This CDR3 region has 13 residues. V lost 3 bases to trimming and J lost 3 bases, with 9 bases between them. Germline CDR1 is SEHNR and CDR2 is FQNEAQ (reference sequence). This CDR3 is CASSLIGSYEQYF. CDR3 DNA sequence: TGTGCCAGCAGCTTGATAGGGAGCTACGAGCAGTACTTC.

The chain recombines TRBV6-5 with TRBJ2-7; 7 bases are shared with TRBD1. V was pared by 5 bases and J by 5 bases, with 9 bases of the junction left unmatched. The CDR3 length is 14 residues. Germline lookup yields CDR1 MNHEY and CDR2 SVGAGI. The CDR3 nucleotides are TGTGCCAGCAGTCGCGCGACAGGGAGCCACGAGCAGTACTTC. Residues: CASSRATGSHEQYF.

The rearrangement uses TRBV7-2 and TRBJ2-3; 7 nucleotides align to TRBD2. The CDR3 runs 15 residues. Germline CDR1 and CDR2: SGHTA and FQGNSA. With 6 bases clipped from V and 1 base from J, the junction kept 7 bases outside the gene matches. Here the CDR3 reads CASSSSGMGTDTQYF. In DNA, the CDR3 is TGTGCCAGCAGTTCTAGCGGAATGGGCACAGATACGCAGTATTTT. The entire variable domain, with the rest obtained from reference TRBV7-2 and TRBJ2-3, is as follows: GAGVSQSPSNKVTEKGKDVELRCDPISGHTALYWYRQSLGQGLEFLIYFQGNSAPDKSGLPSDRFSAERTGGSVSTLTIQRTQQEDSAVYLCASSSSGMGTDTQYFGPGTRLTVL.

The chain's CDR3 is CATSGARPPYEQYF. The CDR3 nucleotides are TGTGCCACCTCCGGGGCACGACCCCCCTACGAGCAGTACTTC. The chain recombines TRBV6-1 with TRBJ2-7, with D perhaps given as TRBD1 or TRBD2 (5 bases each). V lost 10 bases, J lost 2 bases, and 18 bases lay in between. CDR1 is MNHNS and CDR2 is SASEGT in the germline V gene. This CDR3 spans 14 amino acids.

This clone was counted once. This chain connects TRBV14 to TRBJ1-1; D ambiguous. CDR1 SGHDN and CDR2 FVKESK come from the germline V gene. V lost 4 bases to trimming and J lost 0 bases, with 15 bases between them. This CDR3 contains 16 residues. CDR3 protein: CASSRTRVSMNTEAFF. CDR3 DNA: TGTGCCAGCAGCCGAACCCGGGTCTCAATGAACACTGAAGCTTTCTTT.

V gene TRBV5-1 combines with J gene TRBJ1-1; tentatively, D is TRBD1 (5 bases). Looked up from germline, CDR1 is SGHRS and CDR2 is YFSETQ. The CDR3 is made up of 16 amino acids. Trimming left V 3 bases short and J 0 bases short, with 15 bases between. The CDR3 DNA is TGCGCCAGCAGCTATACAGGCACCCCAATGAACACTGAAGCTTTCTTT. Translation gives CASSYTGTPMNTEAFF.

The chain uses TRBV11-3 and TRBJ2-1, with D perhaps matching TRBD1 or TRBD2 (6 bases each). The CDR3 has 20 residues. The V gene lost 0 bases and the J gene lost 9 bases, with 30 bases spanning the gap. Germline V gene data show CDR1 as SGHNT and CDR2 as YENEEA. The CDR3 sequence: CASSLDRGVTGTPPGSEQFF. The DNA of the CDR3 is TGTGCCAGCAGCTTAGACAGGGGAGTAACCGGGACTCCTCCGGGGAGTGAGCAGTTCTTC.

The chain combines TRBV15 with TRBJ2-6; possibly TRBD1 or TRBD2 for D (5 bases each). Trimming stripped 7 bases from V and 0 bases from J, with 16 bases between. The CDR3 length is 17 residues. Germline CDR1 and CDR2: LNHNV and YYDKDF (reference sequence). The CDR3 is CATTPGDVYSGANVLTF. In DNA, the CDR3 is TGTGCCACCACCCCCGGGGACGTATACTCTGGGGCCAACGTCCTGACTTTC.

The V and J genes are TRBV4-1 and TRBJ1-2; weak D call: TRBD1 (5 bases). Trimming took 1 base from V and 3 from J, leaving 12 bases between them. Germline CDR1 and CDR2: MGHRA and YSYEKL. This CDR3 is built from 15 residues. DNA of the CDR3: TGCGCCAGCAGCCAAGCCGGGGCCTCCTACTATGGCTACACCTTC. Translation: CASSQAGASYYGYTF.

This chain links TRBV6-6 with TRBJ2-7; the match to TRBD2 covers 11 bases. Losses at the gene ends were 5 bases for V and 3 bases for J; bases not matched to a gene: 3. Germline V gene data show CDR1 as MNHNY and CDR2 as SVGAGI (reference sequence). This CDR3 is built from 14 residues. CDR3 loop: CASSLTSGIYEQYF. CDR3 bases: TGTGCCAGCAGTCTGACTAGCGGGATCTACGAGCAGTACTTC.

The genes are TRBV28 and TRBJ1-2, with TRBD1 as a possible D gene (6 bases). Trimming stripped 6 bases from V and 0 bases from J, with 11 bases between. There are 14 residues in the CDR3. In germline, CDR1 is MDHEN, CDR2 SYDVKM. The CDR3 spells CASRPPGANYGYTF. The CDR3 DNA reads TGTGCCAGCAGACCCCCAGGGGCTAACTATGGCTACACCTTC.

The rearrangement links TRBV27 to TRBJ1-1, with a tentative D call TRBD1 (6 bases). Trimming pared 6 bases from V and 6 bases from J, leaving 11 bases between. The CDR3 runs 12 residues. Germline loops: CDR1 MNHEY, CDR2 SMNVEV (reference sequence). The CDR3 protein is CASSRGQSEAFF. CDR3 DNA: TGTGCCAGCAGCCGAGGACAGTCTGAAGCTTTCTTT.

The chain combines TRBV18 with TRBJ2-6, with a tentative D call TRBD1 (5 bases). Germline loops: CDR1 KGHSH, CDR2 LQKENI. With 2 bases removed from V and 0 bases from J, the gap between germline ends came to 14 bases. This CDR3 spans 18 amino acids. Here the CDR3 DNA reads TGTGCCAGCTCACCAAGGCAGGGTAGGATCTCTGGGGCCAACGTCCTGACTTTC. It specifies CASSPRQGRISGANVLTF.

CDR3 in amino acids: CASSAGLGLAGDSETQYF. CDR3 DNA: TGTGCCAGCAGTGCCGGGCTTGGACTAGCGGGAGATTCCGAGACCCAGTACTTC. This rearrangement joins TRBV2 to TRBJ2-5; TRBD2 matches 13 bases. This CDR3 is built from 18 residues. V gave up 4 bases and J gave up 5 bases; unmatched junction bases: 13. CDR1 and CDR2 (germline): SNHLY, FYNNEI.

The chain combines TRBV6-5 with TRBJ1-1, with 7 bases aligning to TRBD1. V gave up 7 bases and J gave up 1 base; unmatched junction bases: 6. Germline V gives CDR1 MNHEY, CDR2 SVGAGI. CDR3 size: 14 residues. CDR3 region: CASITPGGNTEAFF. The CDR3, as DNA: TGTGCCAGCATTACGCCAGGGGGGAACACTGAAGCTTTCTTT.

Of note for this clone: Germline is not matched at one junction end, which may reflect a read error. The rearrangement joins TRBV27 to TRBJ1-2; no clear D. Germline V lookup: CDR1 MNHEY, CDR2 SMNVEV (reference sequence). The CDR3 contains 14 residues. The CDR3 region has the DNA TGTGCCAGCAGTCTATCTGGCACCCTCTATGGCTACACCTTC. It encodes CASSLSGTLYGYTF.

The J gene is TRBJ2-3, the V gene TRBV2; 8 bases are shared with TRBD2. The J segment lost 3 bases and the V segment lost 2 bases, leaving 7 bases of the junction unmatched. This CDR3 is built from 16 residues. Germline V CDR1 and CDR2: SNHLY, FYNNEI. CDR3 coding DNA: TGTGCCAGCAGTGAAAGCGGAAGCGGGAGTACAGATACGCAGTATTTT. Translated, it gives CASSESGSGSTDTQYF. The full variable domain, in which reference TRBV2 and TRBJ2-3 provide the parts outside the CDR3, is EPEVTQTPSHQVTQMGQEVILRCVPISNHLYFYWYRQILGQKVEFLVSFYNNEISEKSEIFDDQFSVERPDGSNFTLKIRSTKLEDSAMYFCASSESGSGSTDTQYFGPGTRLTVL.

For the CDR3, the DNA is TGTGCCAGCAGCTTAGCTAGCGGGTACAATGAGCAGTTCTTC. Protein sequence: CASSLASGYNEQFF. The chain uses TRBV11-2 and TRBJ2-1; 8 nucleotides agree with TRBD2. Germline V gives CDR1 SGHAT, CDR2 FQNNGV. This CDR3 has 14 amino acids. The V and J ends lost 1 base and 4 bases, in that order; junction bases with no gene match: 0.

The chain uses TRBV10-3 and TRBJ2-1, with 8 bases identical to TRBD2. J was trimmed by 1 base and V by 3 bases; bases with no gene match: 2. Germline V gene sequence: CDR1 ENHRY, CDR2 SYGVKD. This CDR3 is 15 amino acids long. CDR3 sequence: CAISEQRESYNEQFF. CDR3 sequence (DNA): TGTGCCATCAGTGAACAGCGGGAGTCCTACAATGAGCAGTTCTTC.

The rearrangement uses TRBV30 and TRBJ2-3; tentatively, D is TRBD1 (5 bases). CDR1 and CDR2 from the germline V gene are GTSNPN and SVGIG (reference sequence). The CDR3 has 13 amino acids. Trimming cost V 5 bases and J 6 bases, with 15 bases left between them. This CDR3 reads CAWSQRKGDTQYF. The CDR3 nucleotides read TGTGCCTGGTCCCAGAGAAAGGGGGATACGCAGTATTTT.

The chain carries TRBV5-4 and TRBJ2-1; D may be TRBD1 or TRBD2 (5 bases each). The V and J ends lost 0 bases and 2 bases respectively, with 9 bases between them. The CDR3 has 15 amino acids. Germline CDR1 SGHNT, CDR2 YYREEE (reference sequence). CDR3 region: CASSLEGRPYNEQFF. The CDR3 DNA reads as TGTGCCAGCAGCTTGGAGGGACGTCCCTACAATGAGCAGTTCTTC.